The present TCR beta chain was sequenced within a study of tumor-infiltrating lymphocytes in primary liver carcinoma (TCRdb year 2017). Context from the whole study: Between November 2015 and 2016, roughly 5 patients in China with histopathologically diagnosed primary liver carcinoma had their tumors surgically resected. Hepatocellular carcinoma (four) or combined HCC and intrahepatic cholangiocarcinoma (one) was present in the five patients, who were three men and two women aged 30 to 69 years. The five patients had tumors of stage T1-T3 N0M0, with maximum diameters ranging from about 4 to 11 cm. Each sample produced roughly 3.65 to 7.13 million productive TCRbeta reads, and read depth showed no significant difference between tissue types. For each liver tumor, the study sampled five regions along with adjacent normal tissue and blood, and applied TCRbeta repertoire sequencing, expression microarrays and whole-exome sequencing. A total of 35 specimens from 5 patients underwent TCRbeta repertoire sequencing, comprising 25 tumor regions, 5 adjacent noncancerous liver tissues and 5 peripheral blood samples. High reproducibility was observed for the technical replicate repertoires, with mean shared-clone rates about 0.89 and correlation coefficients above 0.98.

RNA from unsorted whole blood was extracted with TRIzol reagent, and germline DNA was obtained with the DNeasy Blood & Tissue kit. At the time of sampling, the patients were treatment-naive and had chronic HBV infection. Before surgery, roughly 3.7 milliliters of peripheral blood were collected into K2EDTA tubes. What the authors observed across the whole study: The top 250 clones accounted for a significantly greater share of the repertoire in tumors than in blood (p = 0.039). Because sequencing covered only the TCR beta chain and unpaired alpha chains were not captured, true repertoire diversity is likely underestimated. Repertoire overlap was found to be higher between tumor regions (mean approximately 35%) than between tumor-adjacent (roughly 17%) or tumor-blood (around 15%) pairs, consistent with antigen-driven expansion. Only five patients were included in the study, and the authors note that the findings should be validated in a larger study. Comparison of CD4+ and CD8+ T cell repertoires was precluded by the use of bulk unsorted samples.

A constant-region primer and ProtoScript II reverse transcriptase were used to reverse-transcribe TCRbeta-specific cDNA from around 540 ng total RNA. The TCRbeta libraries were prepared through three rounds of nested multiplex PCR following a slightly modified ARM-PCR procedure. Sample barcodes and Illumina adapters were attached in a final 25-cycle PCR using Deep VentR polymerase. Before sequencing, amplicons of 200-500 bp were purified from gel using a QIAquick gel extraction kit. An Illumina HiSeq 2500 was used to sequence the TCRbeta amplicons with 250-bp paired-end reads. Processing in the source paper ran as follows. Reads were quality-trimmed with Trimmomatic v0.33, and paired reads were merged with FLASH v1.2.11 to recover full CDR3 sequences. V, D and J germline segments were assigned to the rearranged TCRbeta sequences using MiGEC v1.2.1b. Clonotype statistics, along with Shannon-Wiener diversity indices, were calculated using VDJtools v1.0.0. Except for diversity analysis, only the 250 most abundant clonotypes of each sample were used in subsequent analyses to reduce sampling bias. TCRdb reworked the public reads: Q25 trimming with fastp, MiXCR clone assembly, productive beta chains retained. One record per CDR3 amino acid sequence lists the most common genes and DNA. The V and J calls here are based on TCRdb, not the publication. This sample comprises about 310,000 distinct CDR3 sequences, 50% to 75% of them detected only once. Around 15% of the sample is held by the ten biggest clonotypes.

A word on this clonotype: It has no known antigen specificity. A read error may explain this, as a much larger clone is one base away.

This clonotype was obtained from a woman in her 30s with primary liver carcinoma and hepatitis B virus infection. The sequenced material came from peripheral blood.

The nucleotides are TGTGCCAGCAGCTCCGGGACAGGGGGATCCTACGGGCAGTACTTC. The resulting protein is CASSSGTGGSYGQYF. The receptor chain draws on TRBV13 and TRBJ2-7, with TRBD1 matching 11 junction bases. The CDR3 covers 15 residues, taking in both the cysteine and the phenylalanine. Only CDR3 DNA remains: 45 bases, in frame from the first base. Reading the germline V gene (reference sequence) gives CDR1 PRHDT and CDR2 FYEKMQ.